This T cell receptor (beta chain) was sequenced for a study of shared clonotypes between healthy human individuals (dated by TCRdb to about 2020). In the study overall: Three men and two women, aged 18 to 49 years, made up the cohort. For each donor, CD4 naive and CD4 memory were each run on three plates, CD8 naive on two plates, and CD8 memory on one plate. Blood TCR repertoires of roughly five healthy adults were deeply sequenced to estimate repertoire size and the extent of clonotype sharing between individuals. Libraries were prepared and TCR repertoires were sequenced by different laboratories using diverse techniques, in order to increase sequencing depth and limit assay-specific biases. Between about 0.8 and 9 billion PBMCs per donor were obtained by leukapheresis.

The donors were healthy, HIV-negative adults who had no recently reported acute infections or vaccinations. Every donor was a Caucasian adult residing in Nashville, Tennessee, USA. Magnetic negative selection was used to enrich CD4+ T cells, after which naive cells were positively selected on CD45RA and the negative fraction became the memory subset. Blood was obtained by leukapheresis, after which PBMCs were separated by Ficoll-Histopaque density gradient centrifugation and cryopreserved in liquid nitrogen vapor phase. Analytical flow cytometry was used to check the purity and quantity of every magnetically sorted T cell population. From each sorted fraction, genomic DNA was isolated and quantified by UV absorbance on a Nanodrop 2000c. Using the deep immunoSEQ assay, multiplex PCR amplified TCR CDR3 regions from genomic DNA. Extracted genomic DNA from each cell subset was spread evenly across all wells of several immunoSEQ 96-well plates, with each plate serving as a replicate. For sorted subsets, around 200 ng genomic DNA, equal to 25,000 to 35,000 T cell genomes, was loaded into each replicate PCR. Purified libraries were measured with a Qubit 3.0 fluorometer, size-checked on a Bioanalyzer 2100, and measured again with the KAPA Library Quantification kit. A separate single-read 150-cycle Illumina NextSeq 550 flow cell was used to sequence each immunoSEQ 96-well plate. The published analysis was carried out like this. Because the immunoSEQ output held only junctional sequences and lacked quality scores, the filtering could not match the filtering applied to full-length reads. Sequences were annotated with PyIR, a Python wrapper for IgBLAST v1.9, and V/J genes and CDR3 were assigned using IMGT germline references. Reads were removed for weak V/J assignments (E-value above 1e-6), missing CDR3, stop codons, out-of-frame junctions, or ambiguous translated residues. V3J clonotypes were defined as sequences sharing an identical inferred V gene, J gene, and CDR3 amino acid sequence. Percentage overlap between repertoires was calculated by dividing the number of shared unique clonotypes by the size of the smaller repertoire. Richness of each repertoire was evaluated using RTK rarefaction, the Chao1 estimator, and Recon v2.1 estimates of unobserved clonotypes. Generation probabilities for all TCRbeta clonotypes obtained by the gDNA method from a few donors were computed using OLGA. Here the immuneACCESS table is served through TCRdb, limited to in-frame sequences with V and J called. Missing clones are a known gap in these copies; in checked studies unresolved V genes cover under half, and the rest lacks a known reason. For V, J and clone size, that table is used; D and trimming come from the DNA. The sample has roughly 2,300,000 clones on record, 85% to 95% of them singletons. The top ten constitute about 0.36% of the sample.

For this clone: It lacks a known antigen. It has no much larger one-base neighbor in the sample; base qualities were not kept.

What the study reported, not specific to this receptor: The genetic and exposure-history diversity represented was limited by the small number of donors. Sharing across a few donors was observed for around 5% of naive CD4, around 3.5% of naive CD8, about 2.3% of memory CD4, and roughly 0.4% of memory CD8 clonotypes. Naive subsets generally had larger estimated clonotype richness than memory subsets. Even with the large sequencing depth, rarefaction of the sorted-subset datasets indicated that sequencing was incomplete. Higher generation probabilities were observed for clonotypes shared by all four sorted-subset donors than for non-shared clonotypes. Sampling was limited to blood, and TCR repertoires in tissue likely differ from TCR repertoires in blood. Pairwise subsampling led to the expectation that sequencing depth would affect the degree of clonotype sharing among donors.

From the germline V gene (reference sequence), CDR1 is SGHNT and CDR2 is YYREEE. Spanning cysteine to phenylalanine, the CDR3 consists of 15 amino acids. Kept here is only the CDR3 DNA, which spans 45 bases and is read in frame from base 1. The junction shows trimming of 4 bases on V and 2 bases on J, and the gene matches do not reach 7 bases of it. The sample consisted of naive CD4+ T cells from PBMCs. The sample's cell subset or site label, in plain terms: CD45RA+ positively selected. The chain is made from TRBV5-4 and TRBJ2-7, and 9 bases in between align with TRBD1. This clonotype originated in a man between 18 and 29 years old in good health. Some clones in this sample may be carry-over from other donors' samples. The nucleotide sequence is TGTGCCAGCAGCCGGACAGGGGTTTACGCCTACGAGCAGTACTTC. It translates as CASSRTGVYAYEQYF.